The clone carrying this TCR beta chain has only a few counts. Its antigen is currently unknown. The DNA ends 3 residues before the CDR3 does, and the rest of the CDR3 is filled in from the germline J gene. The CDR3 is 17 residues long. Germline CDR1 and CDR2: SGHRS and YFSETQ. Sequencing input was equivalent genomic DNA from CVID and controls. Sequencing used immunoSEQ multiplex PCR; TCRdb keeps in-frame clones, though not all of them. The sample holds about 52,000 clones, and no clone turns up only once. This entry belongs to a study of T cell clonality in common variable immunodeficiency. Study conclusions and caveats: CVID subjects had higher TCRbeta clonality than healthy controls, most marked in about a third.

Donors gave roughly 4.5 to 9 ml heparinized peripheral whole blood. This sequence was found in a person aged 18 to 70 in good health. The J gene is TRBJ1-4, the V gene TRBV5-1; 7 bases match TRBD1. Sequencing was carried out using peripheral blood mononuclear cells. The part of the CDR3 DNA that was read is TGCGCCAGCAGCTTGCTTCCGTGGGACAGCAATAATTCACCA. Amino acids: CASSLLPWDSNNSP. The CDR3, in full, reads CASSLLPWDSNNSPLFF. The full variable domain, rest sourced from reference TRBV5-1 and TRBJ1-4, is KAGVTQTPRYLIKTRGQQVTLSCSPISGHRSVSWYQQTPGQGLQFLFEYFSETQRNKGNFPGRFSGRQFSNSRSEMNVSTLELGDSALYLCASSLLPWDSNNSPLFFGSGTQLSVL.